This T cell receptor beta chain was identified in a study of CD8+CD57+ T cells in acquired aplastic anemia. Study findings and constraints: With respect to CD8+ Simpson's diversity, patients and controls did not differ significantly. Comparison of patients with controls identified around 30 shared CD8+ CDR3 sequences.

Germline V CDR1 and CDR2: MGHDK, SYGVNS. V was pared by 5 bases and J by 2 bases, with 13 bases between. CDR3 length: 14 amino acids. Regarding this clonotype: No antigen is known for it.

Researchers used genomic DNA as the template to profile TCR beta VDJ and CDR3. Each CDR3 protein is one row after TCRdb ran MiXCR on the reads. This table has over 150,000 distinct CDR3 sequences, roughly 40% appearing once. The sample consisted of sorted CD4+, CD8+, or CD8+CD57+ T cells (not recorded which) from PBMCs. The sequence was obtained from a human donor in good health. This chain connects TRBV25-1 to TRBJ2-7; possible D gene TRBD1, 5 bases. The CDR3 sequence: CASSPLTGTYEQYF. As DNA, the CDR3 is TGTGCCAGCAGTCCATTAACAGGAACCTACGAGCAGTACTTC.